This TCR beta chain appears in the sequencing data of a study of human T cells and chemical hapten exposure. Study context: DPC 0.01% went on the upper back by patch test, with reading at 6 days. Study-wide findings and caveats: Expanded TCR counts at PT1 were positively correlated with the patch test score.

Source study methods: Individual samples carried between roughly 23,224 and 700,000 TCRs, with about 88,000 as the median. TCRdb processed the RACE reads anew with MiXCR; each CDR3 protein has one entry. TCRdb, not the authors, supplied the V and J calls. The sample records tens of thousands of distinct CDR3 sequences, roughly a tenth being singletons. This sample's time point: patch test 3, about 24 weeks after DPC sensitization. Treatment in this sample: therapeutic diphenylcyclopropenone sensitization with weekly scalp DPC. Every donor had alopecia and was 18 to 70 years old; all were suitable for DPC. The CDR3 length is 14 residues. J lost 4 bases, V lost 4 bases, and 7 bases had no gene match. CDR1 is SQVTM and CDR2 is ANQGSEA in the germline V gene. As for this clonotype: Antigen specificity is unknown.

The V gene is TRBV29-1, the J gene TRBJ1-2, with 9 bases matching TRBD1. This material consisted of whole blood, taken in connection with sensitization to the hapten diphenylcyclopropenone (DPC). The sequence came from a woman in her forties with alopecia areata. Some clones in this sample may be carry-over from other donors' samples. DNA of the CDR3: TGCAGCGTTGCCCAGGGACAGGGATCCTATGGCTACACCTTC. Amino acids: CSVAQGQGSYGYTF.